This T cell receptor beta chain was profiled in a study of T cell responses to AZD1222 COVID-19 vaccine. Study-level results: Samples come after the peak T cell response, not at day 14. Epitopes outside B.1.351 and B.1.1.7 mutated regions reportedly drew nearly half of spike TCRs.

Notes on this clone: Its antigen is currently unknown.

The method was immunoSEQ multiplex PCR; TCRdb's version includes in-frame clones alone and lacks a portion of them. This table holds around 120,000 clones, around 96% found once. This CDR3 is built from 14 residues. Per the germline V gene, CDR1 is SGHNT and CDR2 is YENEEA. The V end was cut by 1 base, the J end by 5 bases, with 11 bases between. This TCR was recovered from an adult in good health. J is TRBJ1-1 and V is TRBV11-3; D not certain. The specimen was peripheral blood, collected on day 0 of AZD1222 vaccination. In nucleotides, the CDR3 is TGTGCCAGCAGCTTAGGGCCCCGGCGGACTGAAGCTTTCTTT. Translation gives CASSLGPRRTEAFF.